This TCR beta chain was identified in a study of cytomegalovirus exposure and HLA in healthy donors. General study results and limits: Cytomegalovirus association was listed for 164 TCR beta chains. An assumption of roughly uniform sequencing depth across donors underlay the presence/absence analyses. Common viral pathogens (according to a later analysis) appeared linked to several of the most significant clusters. In a later analysis, CMV-associated beta chains were mostly HLA-associated, it appeared.

The PCR contained 60 Vbeta and 13 Jbeta primers. Clones were read by immunoSEQ multiplex PCR, and TCRdb kept only the in-frame ones, dropping some. Found here are about 150,000 clones, approximately 69% of them singletons; the top ten hold 2% to 2.5%. The germline V gene has CDR1 MDHEN and CDR2 SYDVKM. V gave up 7 bases and J gave up 8 bases; unmatched junction bases: 8. The CDR3 covers 14 residues. A word on this clone: Its specificity is not known.

This receptor was identified in a man aged 25 to 40 in good health and CMV-seronegative. Sequencing was done on a sample of PBMCs. V usage is TRBV28 and J usage is TRBJ1-4, with 9 nucleotides matching TRBD1. The CDR3 nucleotides read TGTGCCAGCACCCCGGGACAGGGTCGCGAAAAACTGTTTTTT. It yields the protein CASTPGQGREKLFF.